This T cell receptor beta chain was recovered during a study of blood T cells in healthy people across ages. It was with a sample-barcoded 5' primer and a J-beta primer mix that a second PCR of roughly 6 to 12 cycles was run. Every molecule of cDNA carried a tag from a template-switch adaptor with 12 random nucleotides. Each single sample gave us at least 3 million CDR3-containing paired-end reads. TCRdb ran MiXCR on the 5' RACE reads and lists one entry per CDR3 protein. The repertoire holds around 1.7 million distinct CDR3 sequences, 28% seen once, with roughly 8% in the top ten. This clonotype was observed a handful of times. The length of the CDR3 is 14 residues. J lost 4 bases, V lost 4 bases, and 5 bases had no gene match. CDR1 and CDR2 (germline): MNHNY, SVGAGI (reference sequence).

The chain recombines TRBV6-6 with TRBJ2-5; 8 bases line up with TRBD2. The TCR originated in a woman in her twenties or thirties in good health. Sequencing used blood. The DNA for the CDR3 is TGTGCCAGCAGTTCCCAGCGGGGGCTAGAGACCCAGTACTTC. Amino acids: CASSSQRGLETQYF.